This TCR beta chain was recorded in a study of blood T cells in healthy people across ages. The germline V gene has CDR1 LGHDT and CDR2 YNNKEL (reference sequence). There are 13 residues in the CDR3. V lost 4 bases to trimming and J lost 0 bases, with 3 bases between them. Next came a second PCR, run for 7 to 11 cycles, which used a sample-barcoded 5' primer along with a J-beta primer mix. Each CDR3 protein is one row after TCRdb ran MiXCR on the 5' RACE reads. The sample shows 600,000 to 650,000 distinct CDR3 sequences, under 65% of them seen only once. Findings of the study overall: Unsorted PBMC material precluded a definitive naive versus antigen-experienced comparison.

To note about this clonotype: Its antigen remains unknown.

Sequencing input: blood. The genes are TRBV3-1 and TRBJ1-4; D remains unclear. The receptor comes from a man aged 55-75 years in good health. CDR3 region: CASSPATNEKLFF. CDR3 in DNA: TGTGCCAGCAGCCCTGCAACTAATGAAAAACTGTTTTTT.